A selection of T cell receptor beta chains follows, all from one sample in a study of regulatory T cells. The table came from immunoSEQ multiplex PCR; TCRdb's copy has only in-frame clones and leaves some out. The profile shows 20,000 to 25,000 clones, roughly 90% of them singletons. The sample was conventional CD4+ T cells sorted from blood. These receptors were obtained from a child aged 5 to 17 with CD3G deficiency. The CDR3 runs from the conserved cysteine through the conserved F or W. D genes are given only for firm matches. Clone sizes are given selectively: once, few, many, or a class where the clone is expanded.

v_gene,abundance,j_gene,d_gene,CDR3nt,CDR3aa
TRBV7-8,-,TRBJ2-7,-,TGTGCCAGCAGCTACAGGGAGGGCCCCTACGAGCAGTACTTC,CASSYREGPYEQYF
TRBV28,-,TRBJ1-2,TRBD1,TGTGCCAGCAGTTCGACGCGGACAGGGTATGGCTACACCTTC,CASSSTRTGYGYTF
TRBV6-1,-,TRBJ1-5,-,TGTGCCAGCAGTGAAGCGATTGGTAAGGGAAGCCAGCCCCAGCATTTT,CASSEAIGKGSQPQHF
TRBV28,-,TRBJ1-1,-,TGTGCCAGCAGTCCCGGGGGGGACACTGAAGCTTTCTTT,CASSPGGDTEAFF
TRBV7-3,-,TRBJ2-1,-,TGTGCCAGCACCAAGAAGCGGACAGATTACAATGAGCAGTTCTTC,CASTKKRTDYNEQFF
TRBV7-9,-,TRBJ2-1,TRBD2,TGTGCCAGCAGCCGATTGAGCGGGGCTGGAAACAATGAGCAGTTCTTC,CASSRLSGAGNNEQFF
TRBV27,-,TRBJ2-2,-,TGTGCCAGCCGTGGGGGCGGGGCCGGATACACCGGGGAGCTGTTTTTT,CASRGGGAGYTGELFF
TRBV7-8,-,TRBJ2-1,TRBD2,TGTGCCAGCAGCTTAGGGGGACTAGCGGGGTACTGGAATGAGCAGTTCTTC,CASSLGGLAGYWNEQFF
TRBV5-1,few,TRBJ2-7,TRBD1,TGCGCCAGCAGCACGGGATCGACAGGGGGCAACGAGCAGTACTTC,CASSTGSTGGNEQYF
TRBV10-3,-,TRBJ2-7,-,TGTGCCACCGTAAGCTTTTTGGGAGGCGAGCAGTACTTC,CATVSFLGGEQYF
TRBV16,-,TRBJ2-1,-,TGTGCCAGCAGCCAATTCCGCCGGACTCTACCCCGTGATGAGTTCTTC,CASSQFRRTLPRDEFF
TRBV7-8,-,TRBJ2-5,TRBD2,TGTGCCAGCAGCCCGCAGGGCAGGGAGGGCGAGACCCAGTACTTC,CASSPQGREGETQYF
TRBV7-8,-,TRBJ2-1,-,TGTGCCAGCAGCTTAGAACTAGCCCGCTCCTACAATGAGCAGTTCTTC,CASSLELARSYNEQFF
TRBV28,-,TRBJ2-2,-,TGTGCCAGCAGTTTATACGGTTCGGGCGGGGAGCTGTTTTTT,CASSLYGSGGELFF
TRBV19,-,TRBJ2-1,-,TGTGCCAGTAGCCCTAGCAGAGCCTACAATGAGCAGTTCTTC,CASSPSRAYNEQFF
TRBV28,-,TRBJ2-1,-,TGTGCCAGCAGTATGCGGTTGAAGGGGGGATACAATGAGCAGTTCTTC,CASSMRLKGGYNEQFF
TRBV9,-,TRBJ2-5,TRBD2,TGTGCCAGCAGCGTAGGACTAGCGGGCGGTCAAGAGACCCAGTACTTC,CASSVGLAGGQETQYF
TRBV10-2,-,TRBJ1-1,TRBD1,TGCGCCAGCAGTCTACAGGGGGCTGACACTGAAGCTTTCTTT,CASSLQGADTEAFF
TRBV6-1,-,TRBJ2-7,-,TGTGCCAGCAGTGATGTTGCAAGTGACGAGCAGTACTTC,CASSDVASDEQYF
TRBV28,-,TRBJ1-5,-,TGTGCCGCCCAATCGGGACGGTTCAATCAGCCCCAGCATTTT,CAAQSGRFNQPQHF
TRBV7-9,-,TRBJ1-4,-,TGTGCCAGCAGCGTGGCCGGGGGCTATATTGAAAAACTGTTTTTT,CASSVAGGYIEKLFF
TRBV6-1,-,TRBJ2-7,-,TGTGCCAGCAGTGAATCCTATGGCAGGGTGGCCTACGAGCAGTACTTC,CASSESYGRVAYEQYF
TRBV28,-,TRBJ1-1,-,TGTGCCAGCAGATCCGTCCTTAGGCAGGCTTTCTTT,CASRSVLRQAFF
TRBV7-2,-,TRBJ2-7,TRBD2,TGTGCCAGCAGCTTAGCGGGAGGGCCCTACGAGCAGTACTTC,CASSLAGGPYEQYF
TRBV7-8,-,TRBJ2-1,TRBD2,TGTGCCAGCAGCTTAGCCGGCGGGAGGGGTGATGAGCAGTTCTTC,CASSLAGGRGDEQFF
TRBV7-8,-,TRBJ2-5,TRBD1,TGTGCCAGCAGCCCGTGGACAGGGGGCGCAGAGACCCAGTACTTC,CASSPWTGGAETQYF
TRBV6-1,-,TRBJ2-7,TRBD1,TGTGCCAGCAGTCTGACAGGGAGAACCTACGAGCAGTACTTC,CASSLTGRTYEQYF
TRBV7-3,once,TRBJ2-2,-,TGTGCCAGCAGCTTAACGGCCGGCGGGGAGCTGTTTTTT,CASSLTAGGELFF
TRBV11-3,-,TRBJ2-7,TRBD1,TGTGCCAGCAGCCAGGGACAGTCCTACGAGCAGTACTTC,CASSQGQSYEQYF
TRBV6-5,-,TRBJ2-7,TRBD1,TGTGCCAGCAGTTCGCACAGGGGGCGCTCAGCTAACGAGCAGTACTTC,CASSSHRGRSANEQYF
TRBV27,-,TRBJ2-1,TRBD2,TGTGCCAGCAAAGGGAGCGGGAAAGGAAACAATGAGCAGTTCTTC,CASKGSGKGNNEQFF
TRBV6-6,-,TRBJ2-7,-,TGTGCCAGCAGTCCAAGCTCCTACGAGCAGTACTTC,CASSPSSYEQYF
TRBV6-1,-,TRBJ2-5,-,TGTGCCAGCAGTTCCGGGGTCGGGGGGACCCAGTACTTC,CASSSGVGGTQYF
TRBV6-1,-,TRBJ2-7,TRBD2,TGTGCCAGCAGTTCCGGGACTAGCGGGAGGTACGAGCAGTACTTC,CASSSGTSGRYEQYF
TRBV28,-,TRBJ2-5,-,TGTGCCAGCAGCTCTTTTAAGGGTAGTTTATTGGAGACCCAGTACTTC,CASSSFKGSLLETQYF
TRBV5-1,-,TRBJ2-7,TRBD1,TGCGCCAGCAGCTTGTTCGACGACAGGGCTGGTTACGAGCAGTACTTC,CASSLFDDRAGYEQYF
TRBV11-3,-,TRBJ2-1,-,TGTGCCAGCAGCTCCCTGGACACCAATGAGCAGTTCTTC,CASSSLDTNEQFF
TRBV28,-,TRBJ2-7,TRBD2,TGTGCCAGCAGTTCCCCTAGCGGGAGCCCCTACGAGCAGTACTTC,CASSSPSGSPYEQYF
TRBV7-8,-,TRBJ2-7,TRBD2,TGTGCCAGCAGCTCCGGGACTAGCGGCTACGAGCAGTACTTC,CASSSGTSGYEQYF
TRBV30,-,TRBJ2-2,-,TGTGCCTGGAGTGTAGAGCTTCCGGGAGATGGCGGGGAGCTGTTTTTT,CAWSVELPGDGGELFF
TRBV6-1,-,TRBJ1-1,TRBD1,TGTGCCAGCAGTCATGGAAATACAGGGGGCACTGAAGCTTTCTTT,CASSHGNTGGTEAFF
TRBV28,-,TRBJ1-1,-,TGTGCCAGCAGTCCCCCTGCCGGGAAAGGGCCAGCTTTCTTT,CASSPPAGKGPAFF
TRBV5-1,-,TRBJ1-1,-,TGCGCCAGCAGCTACGGGTGGAACACTGAAGCTTTCTTT,CASSYGWNTEAFF
TRBV7-8,few,TRBJ2-5,-,TGTGCCAGCAGCCTACACAGGGAACAAGAGACCCAGTACTTC,CASSLHREQETQYF
TRBV7-9,-,TRBJ2-7,-,TGTGCCAGCAGTTCGGTTTTGGGCGAGCAGTACTTC,CASSSVLGEQYF
TRBV19,-,TRBJ2-6,-,TGTGCCAGTAGTGCAGGGACACGCAAGGGAGGGGCCAACGTCCTGACTTTC,CASSAGTRKGGANVLTF
TRBV28,few,TRBJ2-7,TRBD1,TGTGCCAGCAGTTTCTCAGGACAGGGGGTCTACGAGCAGTACTTC,CASSFSGQGVYEQYF
TRBV10-3,-,TRBJ1-1,-,TGTGCCATCAGTCAAACAGGGAACACTGAAGCTTTCTTT,CAISQTGNTEAFF
TRBV19,-,TRBJ2-7,-,TGTGCCAGTAGTATCGTCAAAGGGGCCGAGCAGTACTTC,CASSIVKGAEQYF
TRBV11-2,-,TRBJ2-7,TRBD2,TGTGCCAGCAGCTTAGCCCTCGGGACTACTCACCACGAGCAGTACTTC,CASSLALGTTHHEQYF
TRBV6-1,-,TRBJ1-2,-,TGTGCCAGCAGCCGGACCCTTAACTATGGCTACACCTTC,CASSRTLNYGYTF
TRBV5-1,-,TRBJ2-1,TRBD2,TGCGCCAGCAGGGTAGCGGGAGTGGGTGAGCAGTTCTTC,CASRVAGVGEQFF
TRBV6-1,-,TRBJ2-7,-,TGTGCCAGCAGTACTTCCTACGAGCAGTACTTC,CASSTSYEQYF
TRBV6-1,-,TRBJ1-1,-,TGTGCCAGCAGTGCACAGGGAAGTATGAAGACTGAAGCTTTCTTT,CASSAQGSMKTEAFF
TRBV6-1,-,TRBJ2-3,-,TGTGCCAGCAGTCCGGACAGTAGCACAGATACGCAGTATTTT,CASSPDSSTDTQYF
TRBV6-1,-,TRBJ2-7,-,TGTGCCAGCAGTCCGACGGTAGCCTACGAGCAGTACTTC,CASSPTVAYEQYF
TRBV11-3,few,TRBJ1-5,TRBD1,TGTGCCAGCAGCTTAGAACGGGGACAGTATAGCAATCAGCCCCAGCATTTT,CASSLERGQYSNQPQHF
TRBV14,-,TRBJ2-6,-,TGTGCCAGCAGCCAAGGGCCCATCGAGGGCAGCTCTGGGGCCAACGTCCTGACTTTC,CASSQGPIEGSSGANVLTF